This TCR beta chain was retrieved from a study of T cell responses to AZD1222 COVID-19 vaccine. Overall study results and limits: An increase in Spike-specific TCR breadth and depth was observed after two AZD1222 doses. Repertoire sampling occurred only after the peak T cell response.

As for this clone: What it binds is unknown.

Measured with immunoSEQ multiplex PCR; TCRdb has only the in-frame clones, and not every one. The sample has about 120,000 clones, about nine tenths seen once. The CDR3 contains 15 residues. The V and J ends lost 0 bases and 12 bases respectively, with 19 bases between them. The V gene's germline CDR1 is SGHTS and CDR2 YDEGEE. The clonotype was recovered from an adult who received the MenACWY meningococcal vaccine as a control. The sample here was peripheral blood, taken 28 days after the second dose of the MenACWY control vaccine. This chain connects TRBV5-8 to TRBJ2-4; D unresolved. CDR3 region: CASSLGQRIGFNQYF. The CDR3 coding sequence is TGTGCCAGCAGCTTGGGGCAGCGAATAGGGTTCAATCAGTACTTC.